This T cell receptor (beta chain) was observed in a study of T-cell reconstitution after alpha-beta-depleted transplantation in children. The study's findings and limits: One year after transplant, T-cell counts and diversity came mostly from newly produced T cells.

Unique molecular identifiers tagged the TCRbeta library. TCRdb passed the PCR reads through MiXCR, listing each CDR3 protein once. The sample records 70,000 to 95,000 distinct CDR3 sequences, roughly a sixth being singletons. Concerning this clonotype itself: What it binds is not known.

Trimming stripped 5 bases from V and 0 bases from J, with 13 bases between. The CDR3 is 15 residues long. Germline V gene lookup returns CDR1 MNHEY and CDR2 SMNVEV (reference sequence). The chain joins TRBV27 to TRBJ2-5; D might be TRBD1 (5 bases). The source was PBMCs, mostly from graft donor cells, collected 180 days after TCRalphabeta/CD19-depleted stem cell transplant. This sequence was found in a male patient aged 2-15 years who had a stem cell transplant for acute lymphoblastic leukemia, so the T cells may come from the graft donor. This chain's CDR3 is CASSIQTEYQETQYF. CDR3 DNA: TGTGCCAGCAGTATTCAGACAGAATACCAAGAGACCCAGTACTTC.